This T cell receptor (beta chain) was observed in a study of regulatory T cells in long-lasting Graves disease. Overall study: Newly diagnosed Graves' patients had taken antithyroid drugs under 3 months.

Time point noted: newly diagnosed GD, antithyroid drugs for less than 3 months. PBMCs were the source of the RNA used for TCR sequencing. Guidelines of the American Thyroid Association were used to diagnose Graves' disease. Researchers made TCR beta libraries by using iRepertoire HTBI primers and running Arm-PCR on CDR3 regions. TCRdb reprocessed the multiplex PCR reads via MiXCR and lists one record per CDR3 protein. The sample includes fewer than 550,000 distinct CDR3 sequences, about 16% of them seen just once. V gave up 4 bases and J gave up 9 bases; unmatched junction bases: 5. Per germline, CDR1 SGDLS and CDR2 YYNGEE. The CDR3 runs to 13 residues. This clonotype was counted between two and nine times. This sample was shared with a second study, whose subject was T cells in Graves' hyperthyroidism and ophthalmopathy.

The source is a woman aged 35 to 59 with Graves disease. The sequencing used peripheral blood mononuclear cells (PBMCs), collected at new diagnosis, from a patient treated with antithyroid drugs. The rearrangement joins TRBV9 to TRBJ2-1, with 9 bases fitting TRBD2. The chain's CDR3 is CASSLGTSPEQFF. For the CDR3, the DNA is TGTGCCAGCAGCCTCGGGACTAGCCCTGAGCAGTTCTTC.